Detailed here is one T cell receptor beta chain. Antigen: not known. These data originate in a study of siplizumab effects on memory and regulatory T cells. Study conclusions and caveats: An assignable naive or memory phenotype was lacking in roughly 75-97% of proliferating CD4+ or CD8+ clones. Controls showed an average of 26.9% Treg-derived mappable alloreactive CD4+ clones, while siplizumab showed roughly 70%. Of the alloreactive clones, only a minor fraction mapped to unstimulated subsets.

TCR templates, 75,000 to 100,000 per sample, were assayed. Method: immunoSEQ multiplex PCR; TCRdb's copy keeps in-frame clones and lacks some. The sample includes more than 85,000 clones, around 90% of them seen just once. The receptor's source is a human donor in good health. Sequencing was performed on Tregs sorted from blood.

The CDR3 protein is CASIQPGTGAYNEQFF. The CDR3 DNA reads as TGTGCCAGCATCCAACCCGGGACAGGTGCCTACAATGAGCAGTTCTTC. The chain recombines TRBV5-8 with TRBJ2-1; the match to TRBD1 covers 8 bases. The J segment lost 2 bases and the V segment lost 6 bases, leaving 10 bases of the junction unmatched. The germline CDR1 and CDR2 sequences are SGHTS and YDEGEE. The CDR3 runs 16 residues.